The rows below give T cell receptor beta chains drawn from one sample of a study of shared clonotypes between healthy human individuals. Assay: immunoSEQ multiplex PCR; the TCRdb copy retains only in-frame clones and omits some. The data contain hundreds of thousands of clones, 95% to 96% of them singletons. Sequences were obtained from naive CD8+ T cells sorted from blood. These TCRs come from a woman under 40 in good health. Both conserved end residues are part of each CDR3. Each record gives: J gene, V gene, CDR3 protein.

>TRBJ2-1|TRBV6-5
CASSYDPSGNEQFF
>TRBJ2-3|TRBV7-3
CASSPGQGSTDTQYF
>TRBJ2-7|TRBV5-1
CASSSDRGDEQYF
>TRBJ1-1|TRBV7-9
CASSPKTAPTEAFF
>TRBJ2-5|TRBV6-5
CASSIGETQYF
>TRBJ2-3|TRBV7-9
CASSSLAGEGADTQYF
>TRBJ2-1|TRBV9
CASSLGGTSSSYNEQFF
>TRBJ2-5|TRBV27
CASSPGTSGQETQYF
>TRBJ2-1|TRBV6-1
CASRRGLEKYNEQFF
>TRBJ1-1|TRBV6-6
CASSSRTGVTEAFF
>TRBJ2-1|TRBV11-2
CASSQWGRYHEQFF
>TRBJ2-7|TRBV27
CASSLGQGRNEQYF
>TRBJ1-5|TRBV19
CASSIDLDSNQPQHF
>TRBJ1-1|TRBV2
CASRQRITEAFF
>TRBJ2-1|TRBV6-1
CASSQEDYNEQFF
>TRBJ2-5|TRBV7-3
CASSPQGQRAETQYF
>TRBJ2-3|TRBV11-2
CASSLVASGDTQYF
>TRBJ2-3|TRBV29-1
CSVEVGGRADTQYF
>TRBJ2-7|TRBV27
CASAWGHSYEQYF
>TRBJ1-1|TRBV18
CASSPSPGALEAFF